Listed below are T cell receptor beta chains from one sample, sequenced in a study of cytomegalovirus exposure and HLA in healthy donors. Clones were read by immunoSEQ multiplex PCR, and TCRdb kept only the in-frame ones, dropping some. The sample lists over 100,000 clones, 74% occurring once. Material: PBMCs. These receptors all stem from a human donor in good health. CDR3s include the opening cysteine and the closing phenylalanine or tryptophan. Each record gives: clone size, D gene, V gene, J gene, CDR3 DNA, CDR3 protein. The D gene is left open where the match is weak. Size is omitted from some rows. Given values are once, few, many or a class for expanded clones.

size: NA
D: NA
V: TRBV6-1
J: TRBJ2-2
DNA: TGTGCCAGCATTTATTTACAGGGCCCCAACGGGGAGCTGTTTTTT
CDR3: CASIYLQGPNGELFF

size: NA
D: TRBD1
V: TRBV19
J: TRBJ2-3
DNA: TGTGCCAGTAGTCTACAGGGGGCATGGGGCACAGATACGCAGTATTTT
CDR3: CASSLQGAWGTDTQYF

size: NA
D: NA
V: TRBV19
J: TRBJ2-5
DNA: TGTGCCAGTAGTCTGGGAGGAAGGCAAGAGACCCAGTACTTC
CDR3: CASSLGGRQETQYF

size: NA
D: TRBD1
V: TRBV7-2
J: TRBJ2-5
DNA: TGTGCCAGCAGCTTAGCCTGGGACAGAGAGACCCAGTACTTC
CDR3: CASSLAWDRETQYF

size: NA
D: NA
V: TRBV30
J: TRBJ1-6
DNA: TGTGCCTGGAGCCTTAATTCACCCCTCCACTTT
CDR3: CAWSLNSPLHF

size: few
D: TRBD1
V: TRBV30
J: TRBJ2-7
DNA: TGTGCCTGGAGTGTACGTTTCGGGACAGACTACGAGCAGTACTTC
CDR3: CAWSVRFGTDYEQYF

size: NA
D: NA
V: TRBV30
J: TRBJ2-4
DNA: TGTGCCTGGAGTCCAGGGGAAATTCAGTACTTC
CDR3: CAWSPGEIQYF

size: NA
D: NA
V: TRBV5-4
J: TRBJ2-7
DNA: TGTGCCAGCAGCTCCGCCAGTAGCAGCTACGAGCAGTACTTC
CDR3: CASSSASSSYEQYF

size: few
D: NA
V: TRBV15
J: TRBJ1-1
DNA: TGTGCCACCAGCCCGCCCGGGACTGAAGCTTTCTTT
CDR3: CATSPPGTEAFF

size: NA
D: TRBD1
V: TRBV5-1
J: TRBJ1-1
DNA: TGCGCCAGCAGCTTGGAGGTGGGACAGGAGTCTGAAGCTTTCTTT
CDR3: CASSLEVGQESEAFF

size: NA
D: TRBD2
V: TRBV7-2
J: TRBJ2-5
DNA: TGTGCCAGCAGCTTAGGGGCGGGGGGCCAAGAGACCCAGTACTTC
CDR3: CASSLGAGGQETQYF

size: NA
D: TRBD1
V: TRBV4-3
J: TRBJ1-6
DNA: TGCGCCAGCAGCCCGGGACAGGATAATTCACCCCTCCACTTT
CDR3: CASSPGQDNSPLHF

size: NA
D: NA
V: TRBV29-1
J: TRBJ1-2
DNA: TGCAGCGCGACTCATCGCTCGGCGAATGGCTACACCTTC
CDR3: CSATHRSANGYTF

size: NA
D: NA
V: TRBV9
J: TRBJ2-7
DNA: TGTGCCAGCAGCGAAGAACCTCGGGGCTACGAGCAGTACTTC
CDR3: CASSEEPRGYEQYF

size: NA
D: NA
V: TRBV7-8
J: TRBJ1-2
DNA: TGTGCCAGCAGCGGGGACACCCCAGCCTATGGCTACACCTTC
CDR3: CASSGDTPAYGYTF

size: NA
D: TRBD1
V: TRBV6-5
J: TRBJ2-2
DNA: TGTGCCAGCAGTTACGCGACAGGGCCCGGGGAGCTGTTTTTT
CDR3: CASSYATGPGELFF

size: NA
D: NA
V: TRBV29-1
J: TRBJ2-1
DNA: TGCAGCGTTGTGGCGGGATTCAATGAGCAGTTCTTC
CDR3: CSVVAGFNEQFF

size: few
D: TRBD1
V: TRBV5-8
J: TRBJ2-1
DNA: TGTGCCAGACCAGGGGGCCAGTCCTACAATGAGCAGTTCTTC
CDR3: CARPGGQSYNEQFF

size: NA
D: TRBD1
V: TRBV6-5
J: TRBJ2-1
DNA: TGTGCCAGCAGTTACTCGACAGGGCTTGAGCAGTTCTTC
CDR3: CASSYSTGLEQFF

size: NA
D: NA
V: TRBV5-1
J: TRBJ2-7
DNA: TGCGCCAGCAGCTCCACAGGGAACGAGCAGTACTTC
CDR3: CASSSTGNEQYF

size: NA
D: NA
V: TRBV2
J: TRBJ2-3
DNA: TGTGCCAGCAGGAACCTCGACAGGGGGGTTGTGTCTAGCGGGAACCCAGATACGCAGTATTTT
CDR3: CASRNLDRGVVSSGNPDTQYF

size: few
D: TRBD1
V: TRBV5-1
J: TRBJ1-1
DNA: TGCGCCAGCAGCTTGAGCGGGACAGGGAAAAACACTGAAGCTTTCTTT
CDR3: CASSLSGTGKNTEAFF

size: few
D: NA
V: TRBV5-1
J: TRBJ1-1
DNA: TGCGCCAGCAGATTAGACGGGAGAGGAGCTTTCTTT
CDR3: CASRLDGRGAFF

size: NA
D: NA
V: TRBV11-2
J: TRBJ2-1
DNA: TGTGCCAGCAGCTCCATCCGGGGCTACAATGAGCAGTTCTTC
CDR3: CASSSIRGYNEQFF

size: NA
D: NA
V: TRBV11-2
J: TRBJ2-5
DNA: TGTGCCAGCAGCTTTGGACAGCAAGAGACCCAGTACTTC
CDR3: CASSFGQQETQYF

size: few
D: TRBD2
V: TRBV6-5
J: TRBJ2-7
DNA: TGTGCCAGCAGTTACAGCGGGAGTGGGTACGAGCAGTACTTC
CDR3: CASSYSGSGYEQYF

size: few
D: NA
V: TRBV10-1
J: TRBJ1-2
DNA: TGCGCCAGCAAGGCTAGGTGGGGCTCAAACTATGGCTACACCTTC
CDR3: CASKARWGSNYGYTF

size: NA
D: NA
V: TRBV5-1
J: TRBJ1-4
DNA: TGCGCCAGCAGCTACGACACGCCGGCTAATGAAAAACTGTTTTTT
CDR3: CASSYDTPANEKLFF